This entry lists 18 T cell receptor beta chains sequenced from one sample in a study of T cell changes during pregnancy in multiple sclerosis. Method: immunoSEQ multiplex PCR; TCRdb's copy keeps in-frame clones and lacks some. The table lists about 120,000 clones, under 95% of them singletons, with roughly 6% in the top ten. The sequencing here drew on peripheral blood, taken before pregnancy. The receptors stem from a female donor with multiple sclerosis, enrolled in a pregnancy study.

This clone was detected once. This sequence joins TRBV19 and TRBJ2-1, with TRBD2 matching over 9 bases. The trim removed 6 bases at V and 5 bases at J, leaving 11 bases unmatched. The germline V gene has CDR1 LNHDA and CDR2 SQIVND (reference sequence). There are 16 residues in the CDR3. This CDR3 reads CASSPPGLALHNEQFF. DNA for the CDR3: TGTGCCAGTAGCCCCCCGGGACTAGCTCTTCACAATGAGCAGTTCTTC.

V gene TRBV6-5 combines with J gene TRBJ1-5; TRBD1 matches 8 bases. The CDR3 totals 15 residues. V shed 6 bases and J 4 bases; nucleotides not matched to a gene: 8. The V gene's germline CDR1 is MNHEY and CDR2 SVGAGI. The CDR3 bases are TGTGCCAGCAGCGCGCAGGGGGCGTTAAATCAGCCCCAGCATTTT. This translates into CASSAQGALNQPQHF.

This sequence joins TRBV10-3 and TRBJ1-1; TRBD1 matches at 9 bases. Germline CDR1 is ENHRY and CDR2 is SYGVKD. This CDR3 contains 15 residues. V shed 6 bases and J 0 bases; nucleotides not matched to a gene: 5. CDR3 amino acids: CAIRGDRAMNTEAFF. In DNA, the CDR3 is TGTGCCATCAGGGGGGACAGGGCAATGAACACTGAAGCTTTCTTT.

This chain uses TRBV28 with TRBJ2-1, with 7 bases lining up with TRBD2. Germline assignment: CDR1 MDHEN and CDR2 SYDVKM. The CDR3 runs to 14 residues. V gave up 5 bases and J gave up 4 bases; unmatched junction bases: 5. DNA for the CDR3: TGTGCCAGCAGTGATGGACTAGGATACAATGAGCAGTTCTTC. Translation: CASSDGLGYNEQFF.

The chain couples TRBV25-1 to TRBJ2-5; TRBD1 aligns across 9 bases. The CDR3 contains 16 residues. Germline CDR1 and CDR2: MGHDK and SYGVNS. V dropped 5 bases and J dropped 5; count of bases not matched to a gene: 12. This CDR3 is CASSKLDTGGWETQYF. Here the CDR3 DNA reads TGTGCCAGCAGTAAACTGGATACAGGGGGCTGGGAGACCCAGTACTTC.

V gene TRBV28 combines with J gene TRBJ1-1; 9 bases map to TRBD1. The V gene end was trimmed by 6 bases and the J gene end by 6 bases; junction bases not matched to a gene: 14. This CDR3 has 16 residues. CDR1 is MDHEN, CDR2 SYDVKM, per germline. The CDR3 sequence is CASRPIPGQGKAEAFF. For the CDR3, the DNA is TGTGCCAGCAGACCAATTCCGGGACAGGGTAAGGCTGAAGCTTTCTTT.

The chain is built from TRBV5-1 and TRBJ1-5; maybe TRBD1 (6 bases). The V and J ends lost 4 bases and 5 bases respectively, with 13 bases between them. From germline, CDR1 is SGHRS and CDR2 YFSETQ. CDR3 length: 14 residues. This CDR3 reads CASSPDSTYQPQHF. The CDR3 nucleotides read TGCGCCAGCAGCCCGGACAGTACCTATCAGCCCCAGCATTTT.

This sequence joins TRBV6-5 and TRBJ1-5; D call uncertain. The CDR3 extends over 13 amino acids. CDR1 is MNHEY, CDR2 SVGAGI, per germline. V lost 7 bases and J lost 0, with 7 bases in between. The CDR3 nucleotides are TGTGCCAGCACCGCGGATAGCAATCAGCCCCAGCATTTT. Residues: CASTADSNQPQHF.

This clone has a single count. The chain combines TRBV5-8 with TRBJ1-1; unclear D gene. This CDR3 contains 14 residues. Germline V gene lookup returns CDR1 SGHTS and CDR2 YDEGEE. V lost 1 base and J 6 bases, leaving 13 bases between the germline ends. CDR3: CASSLTGNKAEAFF. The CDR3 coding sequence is TGTGCCAGCAGCTTGACCGGGAACAAGGCTGAAGCTTTCTTT.

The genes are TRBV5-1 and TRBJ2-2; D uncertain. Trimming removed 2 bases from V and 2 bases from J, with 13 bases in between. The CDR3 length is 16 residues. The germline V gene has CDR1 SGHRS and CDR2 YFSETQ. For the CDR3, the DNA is TGCGCCAGCAGCTTTATGAGACAACCAAACACCGGGGAGCTGTTTTTT. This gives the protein CASSFMRQPNTGELFF. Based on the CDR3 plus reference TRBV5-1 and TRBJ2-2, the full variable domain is KAGVTQTPRYLIKTRGQQVTLSCSPISGHRSVSWYQQTPGQGLQFLFEYFSETQRNKGNFPGRFSGRQFSNSRSEMNVSTLELGDSALYLCASSFMRQPNTGELFFGEGSRLTVL.

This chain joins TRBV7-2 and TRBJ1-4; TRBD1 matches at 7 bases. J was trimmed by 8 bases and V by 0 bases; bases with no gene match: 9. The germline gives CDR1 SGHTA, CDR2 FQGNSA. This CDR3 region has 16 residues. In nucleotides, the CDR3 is TGTGCCAGCAGCTTAGCATTCGGCAGGGGGAACGAAAAACTGTTTTTT. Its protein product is CASSLAFGRGNEKLFF.

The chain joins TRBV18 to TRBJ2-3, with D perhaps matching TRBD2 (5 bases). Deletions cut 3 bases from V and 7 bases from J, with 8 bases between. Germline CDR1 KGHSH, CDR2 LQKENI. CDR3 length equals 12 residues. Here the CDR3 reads CASSPDSHTQYF. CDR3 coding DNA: TGTGCCAGCTCACCGGACTCCCATACGCAGTATTTT.

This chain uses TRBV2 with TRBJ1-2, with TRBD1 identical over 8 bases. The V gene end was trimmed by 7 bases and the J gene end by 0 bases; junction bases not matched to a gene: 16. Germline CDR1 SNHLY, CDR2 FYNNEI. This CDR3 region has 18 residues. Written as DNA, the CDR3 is TGTGCCAGCACGACCGCTACAGGGGGTCCCCCCTCTAACTATGGCTACACCTTC. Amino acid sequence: CASTTATGGPPSNYGYTF.

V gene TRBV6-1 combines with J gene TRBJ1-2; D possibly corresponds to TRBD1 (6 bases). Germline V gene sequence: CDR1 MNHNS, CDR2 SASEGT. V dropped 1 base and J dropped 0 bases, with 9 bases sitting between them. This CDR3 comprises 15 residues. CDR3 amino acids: CASSEVAGANYGYTF. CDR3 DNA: TGTGCCAGCAGTGAAGTGGCAGGGGCTAACTATGGCTACACCTTC.

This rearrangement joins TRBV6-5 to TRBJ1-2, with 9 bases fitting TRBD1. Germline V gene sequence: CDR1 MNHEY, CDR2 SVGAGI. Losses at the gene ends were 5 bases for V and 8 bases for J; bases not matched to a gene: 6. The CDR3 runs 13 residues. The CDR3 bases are TGTGCCAGCAGTACCCGGACAGGGGAAGGCTACACCTTC. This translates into CASSTRTGEGYTF.

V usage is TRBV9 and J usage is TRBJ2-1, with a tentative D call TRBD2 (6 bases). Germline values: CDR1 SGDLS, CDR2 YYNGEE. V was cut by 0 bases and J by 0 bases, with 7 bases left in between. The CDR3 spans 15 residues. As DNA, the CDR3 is TGTGCCAGCAGCGTAGCGGAGGGCTCCTACAATGAGCAGTTCTTC. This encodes CASSVAEGSYNEQFF.

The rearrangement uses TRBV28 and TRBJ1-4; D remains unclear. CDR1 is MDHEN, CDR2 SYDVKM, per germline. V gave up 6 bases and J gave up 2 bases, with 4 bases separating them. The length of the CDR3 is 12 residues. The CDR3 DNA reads TGTGCCAGCAGAGCCACTAATGAAAAACTGTTTTTT. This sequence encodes CASRATNEKLFF.

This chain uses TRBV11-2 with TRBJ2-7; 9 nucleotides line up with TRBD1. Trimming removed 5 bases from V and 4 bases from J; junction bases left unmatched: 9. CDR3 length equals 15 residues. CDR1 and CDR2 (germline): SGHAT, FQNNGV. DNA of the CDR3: TGTGCCAGCAGCATTACAGGGGGCTCGGTGTACGAGCAGTACTTC. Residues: CASSITGGSVYEQYF.